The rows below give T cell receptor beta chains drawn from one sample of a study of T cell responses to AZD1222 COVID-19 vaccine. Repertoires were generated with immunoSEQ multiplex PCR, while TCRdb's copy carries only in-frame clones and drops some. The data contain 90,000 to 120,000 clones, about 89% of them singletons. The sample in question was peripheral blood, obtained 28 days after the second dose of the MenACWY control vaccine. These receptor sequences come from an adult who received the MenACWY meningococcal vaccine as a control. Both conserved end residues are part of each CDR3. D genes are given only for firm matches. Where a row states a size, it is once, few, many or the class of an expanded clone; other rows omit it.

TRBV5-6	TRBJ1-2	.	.	TGTGCCAGCAGCTTGGGGGATACTGGCTACACCTTC	CASSLGDTGYTF
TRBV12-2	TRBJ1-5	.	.	TGTGCAAGTCGCTTAGAAGGGGGTCAGCCCCAGCATTTT	CASRLEGGQPQHF
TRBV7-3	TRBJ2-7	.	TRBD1	TGTGCCAGCAGCTTATGGGACAGCTACGAGCAGTACTTC	CASSLWDSYEQYF
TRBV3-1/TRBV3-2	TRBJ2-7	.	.	TGTGCCAGCAGCCTAGGAGGAGCGCTGAGCTCCTACGAGCAGTACTTC	CASSLGGALSSYEQYF
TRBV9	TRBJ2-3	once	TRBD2	TGTGCCAGCAGCGCTATCGGCCTAGCGGGAACCCCCGGTACGCAGTATTTT	CASSAIGLAGTPGTQYF
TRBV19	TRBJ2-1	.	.	TGTGCCAGTAGTACCCGGGACAATGAGCAGTTCTTC	CASSTRDNEQFF
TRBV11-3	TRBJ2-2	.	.	TGTGCCAGCAGCTTAGTGCACACCGGGGAGCTGTTTTTT	CASSLVHTGELFF
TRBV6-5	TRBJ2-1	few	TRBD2	TGTGCCAGCAAGGAGGGACTAGCGGCACGTCAGTTCTTC	CASKEGLAARQFF
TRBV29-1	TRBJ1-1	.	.	TGCAGCGCCCCCGGTCCGGCCACTGAAGCTTTCTTT	CSAPGPATEAFF
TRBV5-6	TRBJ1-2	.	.	TGTGCCAGCAGCCGGACGCGGGACTATGGCTACACCTTC	CASSRTRDYGYTF
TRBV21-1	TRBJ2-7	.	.	TGTGCCAGCAGCCCCGGGACAGGGGGCAGGGAGCAGTACTTC	CASSPGTGGREQYF
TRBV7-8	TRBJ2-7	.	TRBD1	TGTGCCAGCAGCTTAGGGGACAGCTCCTACGAGCAGTACTTC	CASSLGDSSYEQYF
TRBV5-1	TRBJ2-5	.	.	TGCGCCAGCAGCTTGGCAGAAGATGAGACCCAGTACTTC	CASSLAEDETQYF